The 3 T cell receptor beta chains in this list originate from one sample, sequenced in a study of cytomegalovirus exposure and HLA in healthy donors. Vbeta (60) and Jbeta (13) primers were used in the PCR. Produced via immunoSEQ multiplex PCR; TCRdb's table is partial and in-frame only. The sample lists some 150,000 clones, roughly 80% seen once, with roughly 4.2% in the top ten. Source material: PBMCs. These receptors were collected from a man aged 35 to 55 in good health and CMV-seronegative.

The chain joins TRBV2 to TRBJ2-5, with 13 bases that match TRBD2. CDR1 is SNHLY, CDR2 FYNNEI, per germline. CDR3 length: 15 residues. With 8 bases clipped from V and 2 bases from J, the junction kept 5 bases outside the gene matches. The CDR3 here is CASGGTSGTQETQYF. In DNA, the CDR3 is TGTGCCAGCGGAGGGACTAGCGGGACGCAAGAGACCCAGTACTTC. Variable domain in full (rest from reference TRBV2 and TRBJ2-5): EPEVTQTPSHQVTQMGQEVILRCVPISNHLYFYWYRQILGQKVEFLVSFYNNEISEKSEIFDDQFSVERPDGSNFTLKIRSTKLEDSAMYFCASGGTSGTQETQYFGPGTRLLVL.

This clone was seen a single time. This chain uses TRBV5-1 with TRBJ2-7, with TRBD2 as a possible D gene (6 bases). CDR1 SGHRS and CDR2 YFSETQ come from the germline V gene. This CDR3 comprises 15 residues. V lost 4 bases and J lost 3, with 17 bases in between. This CDR3 is CASSRGGVSLYEQYF. CDR3 DNA: TGCGCCAGCAGCCGCGGCGGGGTGTCTCTCTACGAGCAGTACTTC.

CDR3: CASTGQGAVQPQHF. The CDR3 bases are TGTGCCAGCACCGGACAGGGGGCTGTTCAGCCCCAGCATTTT. This sequence joins TRBV6-1 and TRBJ1-5, with 11 bases lining up with TRBD1. V shed 7 bases and J 6 bases; nucleotides not matched to a gene: 5. CDR3 length: 14 residues. CDR1 is MNHNS and CDR2 is SASEGT in the germline V gene.